Presented here are 24 T cell receptor beta chains from one specimen sequenced in a study of blood T cell repertoires in COVID-19. Using immunoSEQ multiplex PCR, the repertoire was profiled, and TCRdb retains in-frame clones only, with some absent. Of 95,000 to 150,000 clones listed, 75% to 90% are singletons. Sequencing input: peripheral blood. The receptors were gathered from an older woman with acute or convalescent COVID-19.

The chain has TRBV7-2 and TRBJ1-6; TRBD1 matches at 7 bases. The junction had 8 bases not matched to a gene; V was cut back by 6 bases and J by 6 bases. Germline assignment: CDR1 SGHTA and CDR2 FQGNSA. This CDR3 is built from 15 residues. The CDR3 region has the DNA TGTGCCAGCAGACTGAGACAGGGCGCTAATTCACCCCTCCACTTT. It translates to CASRLRQGANSPLHF.

This sequence joins TRBV3-1 (or the pseudogene TRBV3-2) and TRBJ1-5; D gene ambiguous. The CDR3 has 14 residues. V was trimmed by 1 base and J by 5 bases, leaving 9 bases between them. Germline CDR1 is LGHDT and CDR2 is YNNKEL (reference sequence). The DNA for the CDR3 is TGTGCCAGCAGCCAAGGTTGGAGAGATCAGCCCCAGCATTTT. Its translation is CASSQGWRDQPQHF.

V is TRBV14 and J is TRBJ2-5; D is possibly TRBD1 (5 bases). There are 19 residues in the CDR3. V gave up 1 base and J gave up 2 bases, with 23 bases separating them. Germline V gives CDR1 SGHDN, CDR2 FVKESK. In nucleotides, the CDR3 is TGTGCCAGCAGCCAAGGATACGCAGGTCGGACAATAGGACAAGAGACCCAGTACTTC. Protein product: CASSQGYAGRTIGQETQYF. Full variable domain (outside the CDR3, taken from reference TRBV14 and TRBJ2-5): EAGVTQFPSHSVIEKGQTVTLRCDPISGHDNLYWYRRVMGKEIKFLLHFVKESKQDESGMPNNRFLAERTGGTYSTLKVQPAELEDSGVYFCASSQGYAGRTIGQETQYFGPGTRLLVL.

Of note for this clone: Different DNA sequences within this sample yield the same CDR3. In nucleotides, the CDR3 is TGCAGTGCGAGGAGGCAAGAGACCCAGTACTTC. Residues: CSARRQETQYF. The chain carries TRBV20-1 and TRBJ2-5; D is possibly TRBD2 (5 bases). The CDR3 covers 11 residues. Trimming left V 6 bases short and J 2 bases short, with 7 bases between. Per the germline V gene, CDR1 is DFQATT and CDR2 is SNEGSKA (reference sequence).

The genes are TRBV2 and TRBJ1-1, with D tentatively TRBD1 (5 bases). Germline lookup yields CDR1 SNHLY and CDR2 FYNNEI. The CDR3 spans 13 residues. V was cut by 1 base and J by 4 bases, with 7 bases left in between. The CDR3 loop is CASSEGGGTEAFF. CDR3 nucleotides: TGTGCCAGCAGTGAAGGGGGGGGCACTGAAGCTTTCTTT.

The chain links TRBV3-1 (or the pseudogene TRBV3-2) to TRBJ1-5, with D possibly being TRBD1 (6 bases). The CDR3 is 15 residues long. The germline V and J ends were trimmed by 1 base and 5 bases, with 12 bases remaining between them. CDR1 is LGHDT and CDR2 is YNNKEL in the germline V gene (reference sequence). CDR3 in DNA: TGTGCCAGCAGCCAAGGGTCGGGACAACATCAGCCCCAGCATTTT. Amino acid sequence: CASSQGSGQHQPQHF.

This rearrangement joins TRBV2 to TRBJ2-5, with 11 bases that match TRBD2. Per germline, CDR1 SNHLY and CDR2 FYNNEI. The CDR3 is 15 amino acids. V lost 9 bases, J lost 4 bases, and 10 bases stayed unmatched. The CDR3 sequence is CASRPSGGPVETQYF. In DNA, the CDR3 is TGTGCCAGTCGGCCTAGCGGGGGGCCGGTAGAGACCCAGTACTTC.

Concerning this clone: The sample has other DNA sequences that encode this CDR3 too. The chain is built from TRBV29-1 and TRBJ2-3, with 7 bases identical to TRBD1. Germline V gene data show CDR1 as SQVTM and CDR2 as ANQGSEA. This CDR3 region has 13 residues. Trimming at V came to 3 bases and at J to 1 base, leaving 1 base not matched to a gene. This CDR3 reads CSVDQGGTDTQYF. The DNA of the CDR3 is TGCAGCGTTGACCAGGGGGGCACAGATACGCAGTATTTT.

The chain links TRBV7-6 to TRBJ1-1; 8 nucleotides agree with TRBD1. The CDR3 has 15 residues. With 2 bases clipped from V and 7 bases from J, the junction kept 9 bases outside the gene matches. The V gene's germline CDR1 is SGHVS and CDR2 FNYEAQ. CDR3 sequence: CASSLISGTGNEAFF. CDR3 DNA: TGTGCCAGCAGCTTAATATCCGGGACAGGAAATGAAGCTTTCTTT. Full variable domain (rest looked up from reference TRBV7-6 and TRBJ1-1): GAGVSQSPRYKVTKRGQDVALRCDPISGHVSLYWYRQALGQGPEFLTYFNYEAQQDKSGLPNDRFSAERPEGSISTLTIQRTEQRDSAMYRCASSLISGTGNEAFFGQGTRLTVV.

The rearrangement links TRBV5-1 to TRBJ2-5, with 10 nucleotides matching TRBD2. The CDR3 runs to 15 residues. V dropped 4 bases and J dropped 4; count of bases not matched to a gene: 7. Per germline, CDR1 SGHRS and CDR2 YFSETQ. The CDR3 DNA sequence: TGCGCCAGCAGCCCGAAGCGGGGGGGCTTAGAGACCCAGTACTTC. Protein sequence: CASSPKRGGLETQYF.

This chain connects TRBV5-1 to TRBJ1-1, with D perhaps matching TRBD1 (6 bases). Trimming took off 3 bases at V and 0 bases at J, with 12 bases between the two ends. This CDR3 region has 15 residues. Germline CDR1 and CDR2: SGHRS and YFSETQ. The CDR3 DNA sequence: TGCGCCAGCAGCTCGGACAGTCCCCTGAACACTGAAGCTTTCTTT. This sequence encodes CASSSDSPLNTEAFF. Full variable domain (outside the CDR3, taken from reference TRBV5-1 and TRBJ1-1): KAGVTQTPRYLIKTRGQQVTLSCSPISGHRSVSWYQQTPGQGLQFLFEYFSETQRNKGNFPGRFSGRQFSNSRSEMNVSTLELGDSALYLCASSSDSPLNTEAFFGQGTRLTVV.

The chain is built from TRBV4-2 and TRBJ1-5; tentative D call: TRBD1 (5 bases). V was pared by 0 bases and J by 4 bases, with 13 bases between. The CDR3 is 16 residues long. CDR1 is LGHNA, CDR2 YNFKEQ, per germline. The CDR3 nucleotides are TGTGCCAGCAGCCAAGATTTCCAGGGTGTGAATCAGCCCCAGCATTTT. Translation: CASSQDFQGVNQPQHF.

This clone was picked up one time. The chain is built from TRBV3-1 (or the pseudogene TRBV3-2) and TRBJ1-3, with 9 bases matching TRBD1. Losses at the gene ends were 5 bases for V and 0 bases for J; bases not matched to a gene: 5. The germline V gene encodes CDR1 LGHDT and CDR2 YNNKEL (reference sequence). This CDR3 comprises 16 residues. The CDR3 coding sequence is TGTGCCAGCAGCTTAGGGACAGGGATCTCTGGAAACACCATATATTTT. Its translation is CASSLGTGISGNTIYF.

This chain connects TRBV19 to TRBJ1-2, with 8 nucleotides matching TRBD1. Germline V gives CDR1 LNHDA, CDR2 SQIVND (reference sequence). Trimming took 5 bases from V and 4 from J; bases not matched to a gene: 6. This CDR3 is built from 14 residues. The CDR3 DNA sequence: TGTGCCAGTAGTGTGGGACAGGTCGGCTATGGCTACACCTTC. Encoded protein: CASSVGQVGYGYTF.

V gene TRBV10-3 combines with J gene TRBJ2-2; TRBD1 matches at 10 bases. Germline V gene sequence: CDR1 ENHRY, CDR2 SYGVKD. The CDR3 length is 21 residues. V dropped 5 bases and J dropped 7; count of bases not matched to a gene: 25. The DNA for the CDR3 is TGTGCCATCAGTCAGCATATCACCCTGGGACAGGGGTTGATTGATGGCGGGGAGCTGTTTTTT. Translation: CAISQHITLGQGLIDGGELFF.

The CDR3 DNA follows: TGTGCCAGCAAACCAGGGGGCGGTTCACCCCTCCACTTT. Translation: CASKPGGGSPLHF. The chain recombines TRBV2 with TRBJ1-6; 8 bases are a match to TRBD1. V gave up 7 bases and J gave up 9 bases; unmatched junction bases: 5. The germline V gene has CDR1 SNHLY and CDR2 FYNNEI. The CDR3 spans 13 residues.

The chain joins TRBV5-4 to TRBJ2-7; 11 bases are shared with TRBD1. This CDR3 contains 15 residues. V shed 4 bases, J shed 2 bases, and the junction held 5 bases outside the gene matches. Germline loops: CDR1 SGHNT, CDR2 YYREEE (reference sequence). In DNA form, the CDR3 reads TGTGCCAGCAGCGACAGGGACAGGGGGGCCTACGAGCAGTACTTC. This encodes CASSDRDRGAYEQYF. Full variable domain (outside the CDR3, taken from reference TRBV5-4 and TRBJ2-7): ETGVTQSPTHLIKTRGQQVTLRCSSQSGHNTVSWYQQALGQGPQFIFQYYREEENGRGNFPPRFSGLQFPNYSSELNVNALELDDSALYLCASSDRDRGAYEQYFGPGTRLTVT.

The chain employs TRBV5-1 and TRBJ1-1, with 7 positions matching TRBD1. Germline V gives CDR1 SGHRS, CDR2 YFSETQ. CDR3 size: 15 residues. With V trimmed by 3 bases and J by 0 bases, 5 bases remained unmatched. The CDR3 nucleotides are TGCGCCAGCAGCTCCCGACAGGGTTTGAACACTGAAGCTTTCTTT. This translates into CASSSRQGLNTEAFF.

The V and J genes are TRBV18 and TRBJ2-7, with 8 bases matching TRBD1. Germline loops: CDR1 KGHSH, CDR2 LQKENI. The CDR3 spans 13 residues. The junction had 3 bases not matched to a gene; V was cut back by 3 bases and J by 5 bases. For the CDR3, the DNA is TGTGCCAGCTCACCCGGACAGGGCGACGAGCAGTACTTC. Its protein product is CASSPGQGDEQYF.

The V and J genes are TRBV10-1 and TRBJ2-3, with D possibly being TRBD1 (7 bases). V was cut by 6 bases and J by 0 bases, with 13 bases left in between. The CDR3 extends over 15 amino acids. Looked up from germline, CDR1 is WNHNN and CDR2 is SYGVQD (reference sequence). CDR3 DNA: TGCGCCAGCAGCGGGGGACAGACGAGCACAGATACGCAGTATTTT. The encoded protein is CASSGGQTSTDTQYF.

This chain connects TRBV27 to TRBJ2-5; 7 nucleotides align to TRBD1. The CDR3 extends over 12 amino acids. Germline loops: CDR1 MNHEY, CDR2 SMNVEV (reference sequence). Unmatched junction bases numbered 2, after V lost 5 bases and J lost 5 bases. In DNA form, the CDR3 reads TGTGCCAGCAGTCTGACAGGGGAGACCCAGTACTTC. Translated: CASSLTGETQYF.

The chain combines TRBV28 with TRBJ1-5; no clear D gene. Germline-derived CDR1 and CDR2 are MDHEN and SYDVKM. Trimming stripped 6 bases from V and 5 bases from J, with 5 bases between. CDR3 size: 11 residues. In DNA, the CDR3 is TGTGCCAGCAGCCAGTATCAGCCCCAGCATTTT. It codes for CASSQYQPQHF.

This chain links TRBV28 with TRBJ1-1; 8 bases are shared with TRBD1. CDR1 and CDR2 from the germline V gene are MDHEN and SYDVKM. V was pared by 0 bases and J by 1 base, with 1 base of the junction left unmatched. The CDR3 is made up of 15 amino acids. The CDR3 loop is CASSLWGTGNTEAFF. In nucleotides, the CDR3 is TGTGCCAGCAGTTTATGGGGGACAGGGAACACTGAAGCTTTCTTT.

The J gene is TRBJ1-1, the V gene TRBV5-4, with a weak D call TRBD1 (5 bases). Trimming took 2 bases from V and 11 from J, leaving 19 bases between them. Germline CDR1 SGHNT, CDR2 YYREEE (reference sequence). CDR3 length: 14 amino acids. The CDR3 region is CASSFKGSVSYAFF. In DNA form, the CDR3 reads TGTGCCAGCAGCTTTAAGGGGTCGGTATCTTACGCTTTCTTT.